What follows are 5 T cell receptor beta chains derived from one specimen sequenced in a study of shared clonotypes between healthy human individuals. Clones were sequenced by immunoSEQ multiplex PCR, and TCRdb holds only the in-frame ones, with some missing. The sample lists fewer than 700,000 clones, roughly 79% occurring once. Sequencing was performed on PBMCs. These receptors originate from a woman in her 40s in good health. Some clones in this sample may be carry-over from other donors' samples.

V usage is TRBV4-2 and J usage is TRBJ1-1, with D possibly matching TRBD1 (5 bases). Trimming removed 4 bases from V and 1 base from J, with 13 bases in between. CDR1 and CDR2 (germline): LGHNA, YNFKEQ. The CDR3 totals 15 residues. CDR3: CASSRDGTGNTEAFF. CDR3 DNA: TGTGCCAGCAGCCGAGATGGGACGGGGAACACTGAAGCTTTCTTT.

The J gene is TRBJ1-2, the V gene TRBV5-6; TRBD1 might be the D (6 bases). Between the trimmed V and J ends, which lost 4 bases and 8 bases, there was a span of 15 bases. The CDR3 has 13 amino acids. Germline V lookup: CDR1 SGHDT, CDR2 YYEEEE. The DNA of the CDR3 is TGTGCCAGCAGCCGAACAGGGCCCCGCGGCTACACCTTC. Its translation is CASSRTGPRGYTF.

Comment on this clone: A much larger clone lies one base from this, so it may be a read error. This sequence joins TRBV29-1 and TRBJ2-5; a weak D match, TRBD2 (5 bases). CDR3 length equals 13 residues. The V gene's germline CDR1 is SQVTM and CDR2 ANQGSEA. In DNA, the CDR3 is TGCAGCGTTGTGCCCGGGAACCAAGAGACCCAGCACTTC. Protein: CSVVPGNQETQHF.

Here the CDR3 reads CASRTGSSGNTIYF. CDR3 bases: TGTGCCAGCAGGACAGGGAGTTCTGGAAACACCATATATTTT. V usage is TRBV7-9 and J usage is TRBJ1-3; 7 bases line up with TRBD1. V shed 6 bases, J shed 1 base, and the junction held 3 bases outside the gene matches. Germline CDR1 is SEHNR and CDR2 is FQNEAQ (reference sequence). CDR3 length: 14 amino acids.

The V and J genes are TRBV5-1 and TRBJ2-2; 12 bases agree with TRBD1. CDR1 SGHRS and CDR2 YFSETQ come from the germline V gene. V lost 5 bases to trimming and J lost 7 bases; unmatched junction nucleotides: 6. The CDR3 loop spans 15 amino acids. DNA of the CDR3: TGCGCCAGCAGTCAAGGGACAGGGGGCAGCGGGGAGCTGTTTTTT. Amino acids: CASSQGTGGSGELFF.